Below, 16 T cell receptor beta chains from the same sample are listed, as sequenced in a study of cytomegalovirus exposure and HLA in healthy donors. The PCR employed 60 Vbeta primers together with 13 Jbeta primers. Profiling relied on immunoSEQ multiplex PCR, and the TCRdb table lists in-frame clones only, not all of them. The table shows around 170,000 clones, with around 80% occurring only once. Sample: PBMCs. The origin of the receptors is a woman between 45 and 65 years old in good health and CMV-seropositive.

The chain has TRBV7-8 and TRBJ1-2; a possible D gene is TRBD1 (6 bases). The CDR3 has 15 amino acids. The V end was cut by 4 bases, the J end by 2 bases, with 14 bases between. The germline V gene encodes CDR1 SGHVS and CDR2 FQNEAQ. The CDR3 is CASSSTRTENYGYTF. The CDR3 coding sequence is TGTGCCAGCAGCTCAACGAGGACAGAAAACTATGGCTACACCTTC.

The chain employs TRBV5-1 and TRBJ2-7; TRBD1 aligns across 7 bases. This CDR3 contains 15 residues. The germline V gene encodes CDR1 SGHRS and CDR2 YFSETQ. V gave up 0 bases and J gave up 4 bases; unmatched junction bases: 7. CDR3 bases: TGCGCCAGCAGCTTGGAAGGGACAGTAGGATACGAGCAGTACTTC. It translates to CASSLEGTVGYEQYF.

J is TRBJ2-3 and V is TRBV27; 9 bases are a match to TRBD2. CDR3 length: 15 residues. Germline-derived CDR1 and CDR2 are MNHEY and SMNVEV (reference sequence). V was clipped by 2 bases and J by 0 bases; unmatched bases: 0. The CDR3 region is CASSLGLASTDTQYF. Written as DNA, the CDR3 is TGTGCCAGCAGTTTAGGACTAGCGAGCACAGATACGCAGTATTTT.

The rearrangement joins TRBV7-9 to TRBJ1-2, with a possible D match to TRBD1 (5 bases). The V end was cut by 0 bases, the J end by 2 bases, with 10 bases between. This CDR3 has 15 residues. Per the germline V gene, CDR1 is SEHNR and CDR2 is FQNEAQ (reference sequence). The CDR3 sequence: CASSLAGTGNYGYTF. CDR3 sequence (DNA): TGTGCCAGCAGCTTAGCGGGGACTGGGAACTATGGCTACACCTTC.

The chain is built from TRBV29-1 and TRBJ2-3, with 11 bases that match TRBD2. Germline V lookup: CDR1 SQVTM, CDR2 ANQGSEA. CDR3 length equals 15 residues. The junction had 3 bases not matched to a gene; V was cut back by 3 bases and J by 1 base. The CDR3 coding sequence is TGCAGCGTTGATGGGACTAGCGGCGGCACAGATACGCAGTATTTT. Protein product: CSVDGTSGGTDTQYF.

There are a few counts of this clone. The J gene is TRBJ1-2, the V gene TRBV28; 7 positions match TRBD1. The V gene's germline CDR1 is MDHEN and CDR2 SYDVKM. The CDR3 sequence is 13 residues long. V gave up 10 bases and J gave up 4 bases; unmatched junction bases: 9. CDR3 sequence reads: CATIGGSGYGYTF. The DNA for the CDR3 is TGTGCCACCATAGGGGGCAGCGGCTATGGCTACACCTTC.

This chain uses TRBV4-3 with TRBJ2-7; 8 bases line up with TRBD1. V gave up 0 bases and J gave up 4 bases; unmatched junction bases: 5. CDR1 is LGHNA, CDR2 YSLEER, per germline. The CDR3 loop spans 15 amino acids. The CDR3 reads CASSQDRGRWYEQYF. The CDR3, as DNA: TGCGCCAGCAGCCAAGACAGGGGGCGATGGTACGAGCAGTACTTC.

This clone was picked up a small number of times. The chain employs TRBV19 and TRBJ1-2; 7 nucleotides match TRBD1. The CDR3 runs 14 residues. The germline CDR1 and CDR2 sequences are LNHDA and SQIVND (reference sequence). V lost 6 bases, J lost 2 bases, and 6 bases stayed unmatched. CDR3 sequence: CASRLTTGNYGYTF. The CDR3 region has the DNA TGTGCCAGTAGACTTACGACAGGGAACTATGGCTACACCTTC. Together with reference TRBV19 and TRBJ1-2, the CDR3 gives the full variable domain: DGGITQSPKYLFRKEGQNVTLSCEQNLNHDAMYWYRQDPGQGLRLIYYSQIVNDFQKGDIAEGYSVSREKKESFPLTVTSAQKNPTAFYLCASRLTTGNYGYTFGSGTRLTVV.

Only a few counts were recorded for this clone. This chain connects TRBV4-1 to TRBJ1-5; 8 bases are a match to TRBD1. V shed 4 bases, J shed 7 bases, and the junction held 6 bases outside the gene matches. The germline CDR1 and CDR2 sequences are MGHRA and YSYEKL. The CDR3 is 14 residues long. The CDR3 DNA is TGCGCCAGCAGCCGAGGACAGGGCGTACAGCCCCAGCATTTT. Translated: CASSRGQGVQPQHF.

The V gene is TRBV7-2, the J gene TRBJ2-7; TRBD1 aligns across 10 bases. This CDR3 comprises 14 residues. Germline V gene data show CDR1 as SGHTA and CDR2 as FQGNSA. With V trimmed by 5 bases and J by 4 bases, 5 bases remained unmatched. As DNA, the CDR3 is TGTGCCAGCAGCCGGGACAGGGGATTTTACGAGCAGTACTTC. The encoded protein is CASSRDRGFYEQYF.

This clone was seen a single time. The rearrangement joins TRBV29-1 to TRBJ2-5, with a possible D match to TRBD1 (6 bases). The J call could be wrong; TRBJ2-7 is a better fit for the DNA end. The germline gives CDR1 SQVTM, CDR2 ANQGSEA. The CDR3 runs to 12 residues. The DNA for the CDR3 is TGCAGCGTTGCACAGGGCAACTACGAGCAGTACTTC. Its protein product is CSVAQGNYEQYF.

This clone was picked up a small number of times. J is TRBJ2-2 and V is TRBV4-3, with TRBD1 identical over 10 bases. Germline V gene sequence: CDR1 LGHNA, CDR2 YSLEER. The CDR3 has 17 residues. Unmatched junction bases numbered 8, after V lost 2 bases and J lost 5 bases. The CDR3 loop is CASSQLPGQGRTGELFF. In DNA, the CDR3 is TGCGCCAGCAGCCAATTACCGGGACAGGGGCGAACCGGGGAGCTGTTTTTT.

This chain joins TRBV9 and TRBJ1-1; a weak D match, TRBD1 (5 bases). The germline V gene encodes CDR1 SGDLS and CDR2 YYNGEE. V gave up 4 bases and J gave up 8 bases, with 18 bases separating them. The CDR3 contains 14 residues. The CDR3 here is CASSPRQSGGEAFF. CDR3 sequence (DNA): TGTGCCAGCAGCCCCCGACAGTCGGGAGGGGAAGCTTTCTTT. Full variable domain (missing parts from reference TRBV9 and TRBJ1-1): DSGVTQTPKHLITATGQRVTLRCSPRSGDLSVYWYQQSLDQGLQFLIQYYNGEERAKGNILERFSAQQFPDLHSELNLSSLELGDSALYFCASSPRQSGGEAFFGQGTRLTVV.

The chain links TRBV7-9 to TRBJ2-3, with D possibly being TRBD1 (6 bases). Per germline, CDR1 SEHNR and CDR2 FQNEAQ (reference sequence). V was cut by 5 bases and J by 2 bases, with 14 bases left in between. The length of the CDR3 is 15 residues. The CDR3: CASSPDSSVTDTQYF. As DNA, the CDR3 is TGTGCCAGCAGCCCGGACAGTAGTGTCACAGATACGCAGTATTTT.

The chain recombines TRBV20-1 with TRBJ1-1, with TRBD1 as a possible D gene (5 bases). The ends were cut back, 2 bases at V and 8 bases at J, with 9 bases in the middle. The CDR3 is 11 amino acids. Germline CDR1 is DFQATT and CDR2 is SNEGSKA (reference sequence). CDR3 coding DNA: TGCAGTGCTAGATCCGACAGCGAAGCTTTCTTT. Encoded protein: CSARSDSEAFF.

In this sample, this clone turned up once. The chain carries TRBV7-9 and TRBJ2-5; D perhaps matches TRBD1 (6 bases). CDR1 and CDR2 (germline): SEHNR, FQNEAQ (reference sequence). This CDR3 region has 13 residues. The germline V and J ends were trimmed by 3 bases and 5 bases, with 10 bases remaining between them. The chain's CDR3 is CASSLRGFETQYF. The CDR3 DNA reads as TGTGCCAGCAGCTTGAGGGGGTTCGAGACCCAGTACTTC.